This T cell receptor beta chain is from a study of blood T cell repertoires in COVID-19. On the study more broadly: Acute-phase and convalescent COVID-19 samples originated in the United States, Italy and Spain.

The data were produced by immunoSEQ multiplex PCR, yet TCRdb's version contains in-frame clones alone and is incomplete. The sample yields about 160,000 clones, 75% to 90% seen once. V lost 5 bases, J lost 0 bases, and 10 bases lay in between. Per germline, CDR1 LNHDA and CDR2 SQIVND (reference sequence). The CDR3 is 14 residues long. This clonotype was obtained from a man between 18 and 35 years old with COVID-19, enrolled during active disease. Sequencing was performed on peripheral blood. This rearrangement joins TRBV19 to TRBJ2-5; D is unclear. The CDR3 coding sequence is TGTGCCAGTAGTCCCCAGGAATACCAAGAGACCCAGTACTTC. Amino acid sequence: CASSPQEYQETQYF. Using reference TRBV19 and TRBJ2-5 for the parts outside the CDR3, the full variable domain is DGGITQSPKYLFRKEGQNVTLSCEQNLNHDAMYWYRQDPGQGLRLIYYSQIVNDFQKGDIAEGYSVSREKKESFPLTVTSAQKNPTAFYLCASSPQEYQETQYFGPGTRLLVL.